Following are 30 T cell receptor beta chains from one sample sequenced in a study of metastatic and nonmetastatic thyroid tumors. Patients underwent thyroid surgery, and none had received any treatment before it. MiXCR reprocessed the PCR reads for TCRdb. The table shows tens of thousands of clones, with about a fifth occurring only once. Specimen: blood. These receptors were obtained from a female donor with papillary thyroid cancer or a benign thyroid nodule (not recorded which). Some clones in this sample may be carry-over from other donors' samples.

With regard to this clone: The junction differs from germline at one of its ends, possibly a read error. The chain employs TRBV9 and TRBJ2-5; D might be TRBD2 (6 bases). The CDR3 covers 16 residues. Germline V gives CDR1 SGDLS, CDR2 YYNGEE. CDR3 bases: TGTGCCAGCATCGTAGGGGCTAGCTGGAGCGGGGAGACCCAGTACTTC. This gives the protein CASIVGASWSGETQYF.

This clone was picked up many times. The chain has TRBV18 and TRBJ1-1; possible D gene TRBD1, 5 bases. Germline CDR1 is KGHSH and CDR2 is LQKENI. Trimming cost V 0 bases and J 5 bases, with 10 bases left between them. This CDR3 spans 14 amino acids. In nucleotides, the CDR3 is TGTGCCAGCTCACCACCAAACAGGATGACTGAAGCTTTCTTT. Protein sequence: CASSPPNRMTEAFF. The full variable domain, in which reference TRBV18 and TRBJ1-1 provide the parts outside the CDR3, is NAGVMQNPRHLVRRRGQEARLRCSPMKGHSHVYWYRQLPEEGLKFMVYLQKENIIDESGMPKERFSAEFPKEGPSILRIQQVVRGDSAAYFCASSPPNRMTEAFFGQGTRLTVV.

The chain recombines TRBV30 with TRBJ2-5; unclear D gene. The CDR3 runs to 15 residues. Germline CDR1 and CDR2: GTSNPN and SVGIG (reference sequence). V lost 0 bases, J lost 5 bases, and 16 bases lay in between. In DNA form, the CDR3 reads TGTGCCTGGAGTGTCCAGGTCGGATTCGGGGAGACCCAGTACTTC. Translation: CAWSVQVGFGETQYF.

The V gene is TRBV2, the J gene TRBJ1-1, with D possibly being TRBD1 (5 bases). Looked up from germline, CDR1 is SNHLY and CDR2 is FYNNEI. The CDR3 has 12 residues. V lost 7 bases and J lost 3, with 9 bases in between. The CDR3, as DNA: TGTGCCAGCATCAGGGATGACACTGAAGCTTTCTTT. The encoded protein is CASIRDDTEAFF.

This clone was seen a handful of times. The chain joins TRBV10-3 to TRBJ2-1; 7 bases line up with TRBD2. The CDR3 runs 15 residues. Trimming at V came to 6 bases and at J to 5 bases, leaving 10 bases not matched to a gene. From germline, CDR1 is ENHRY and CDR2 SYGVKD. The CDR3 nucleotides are TGTGCCATCAGCGAGGCCCAGCGGGGCCACAATGAGCAGTTCTTC. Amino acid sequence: CAISEAQRGHNEQFF.

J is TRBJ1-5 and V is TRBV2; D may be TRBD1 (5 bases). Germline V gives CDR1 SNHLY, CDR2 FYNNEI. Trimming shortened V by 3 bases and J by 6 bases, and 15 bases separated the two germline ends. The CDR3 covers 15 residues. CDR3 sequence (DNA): TGTGCCAGCAGTGATTTGGGGGGATTGGGTCAGCCCCAGCATTTT. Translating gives CASSDLGGLGQPQHF.

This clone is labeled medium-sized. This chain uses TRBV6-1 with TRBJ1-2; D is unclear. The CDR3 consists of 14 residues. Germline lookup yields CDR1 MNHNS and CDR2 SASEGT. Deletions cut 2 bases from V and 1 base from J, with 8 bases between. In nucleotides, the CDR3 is TGTGCCAGCAGTGAAAGTCAGGATAACTATGGCTACACCTTC. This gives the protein CASSESQDNYGYTF.

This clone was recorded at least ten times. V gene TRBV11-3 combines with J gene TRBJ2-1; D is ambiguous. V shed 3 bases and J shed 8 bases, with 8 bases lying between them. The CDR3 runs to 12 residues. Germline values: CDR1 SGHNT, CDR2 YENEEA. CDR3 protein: CASSFGGYEQFF. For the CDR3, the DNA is TGTGCCAGCAGCTTCGGCGGTTATGAGCAGTTCTTC.

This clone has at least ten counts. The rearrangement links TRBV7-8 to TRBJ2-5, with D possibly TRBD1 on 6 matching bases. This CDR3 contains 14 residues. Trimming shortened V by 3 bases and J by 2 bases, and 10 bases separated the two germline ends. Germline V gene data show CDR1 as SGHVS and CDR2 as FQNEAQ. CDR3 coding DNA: TGTGCCAGCAGCTTTACCGGGACACAAGAGACCCAGTACTTC. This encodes CASSFTGTQETQYF.

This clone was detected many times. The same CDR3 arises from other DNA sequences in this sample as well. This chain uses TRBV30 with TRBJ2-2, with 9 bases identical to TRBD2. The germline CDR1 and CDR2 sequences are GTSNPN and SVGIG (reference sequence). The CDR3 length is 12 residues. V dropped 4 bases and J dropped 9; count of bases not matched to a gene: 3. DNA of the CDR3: TGTGCCTGGACTAGCGGGGCCCGGGAGCTGTTTTTT. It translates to CAWTSGARELFF.

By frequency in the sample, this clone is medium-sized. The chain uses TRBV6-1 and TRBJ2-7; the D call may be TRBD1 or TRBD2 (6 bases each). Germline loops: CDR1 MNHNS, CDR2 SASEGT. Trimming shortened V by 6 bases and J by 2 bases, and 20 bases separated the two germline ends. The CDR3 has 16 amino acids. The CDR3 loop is CASSSKGGLSTYEQYF. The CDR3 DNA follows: TGTGCCAGCAGCTCGAAGGGGGGACTTTCCACCTACGAGCAGTACTTC.

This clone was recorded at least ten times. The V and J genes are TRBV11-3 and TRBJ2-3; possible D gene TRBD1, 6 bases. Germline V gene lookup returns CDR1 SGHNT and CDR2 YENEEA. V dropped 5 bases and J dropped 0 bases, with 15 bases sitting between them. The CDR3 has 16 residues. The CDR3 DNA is TGTGCCAGCAGCCCCCCCCCGACAGGTAGCACAGATACGCAGTATTTT. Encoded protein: CASSPPPTGSTDTQYF.

The CDR3 reads CASRGTGGEEQNEQFF. The CDR3 bases are TGTGCCAGCAGGGGGACAGGGGGCGAGGAACAGAATGAGCAGTTCTTC. The genes are TRBV2 and TRBJ2-1; 12 positions match TRBD1. Germline V gene data show CDR1 as SNHLY and CDR2 as FYNNEI. The CDR3 is 16 residues long. With 6 bases clipped from V and 7 bases from J, the junction kept 10 bases outside the gene matches.

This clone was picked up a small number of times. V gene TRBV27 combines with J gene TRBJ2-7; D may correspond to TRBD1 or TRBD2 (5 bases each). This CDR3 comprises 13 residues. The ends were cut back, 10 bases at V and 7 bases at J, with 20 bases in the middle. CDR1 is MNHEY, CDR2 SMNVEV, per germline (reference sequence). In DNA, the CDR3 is TGTGCCAACAGGAGGTGCGCGGATTGGGAGCAGTACTTC. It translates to CANRRCADWEQYF.

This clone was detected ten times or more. The CDR3 protein is CSARPYREPMNTEAFF. The DNA of the CDR3 is TGCAGTGCTAGACCTTACAGGGAACCTATGAACACTGAAGCTTTCTTT. V and J are TRBV20-1 and TRBJ1-1, with D perhaps TRBD1 (6 bases). The CDR3 is 16 residues long. Per the germline V gene, CDR1 is DFQATT and CDR2 is SNEGSKA (reference sequence). V lost 2 bases and J 0 bases, leaving 16 bases between the germline ends.

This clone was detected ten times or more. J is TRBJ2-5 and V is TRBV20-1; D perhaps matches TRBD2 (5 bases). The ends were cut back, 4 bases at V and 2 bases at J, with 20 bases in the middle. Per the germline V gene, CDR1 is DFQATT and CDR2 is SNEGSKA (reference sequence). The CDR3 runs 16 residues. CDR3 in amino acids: CSAIVWTPGGQETQYF. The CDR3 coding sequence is TGCAGTGCTATAGTCTGGACCCCAGGCGGGCAAGAGACCCAGTACTTC.

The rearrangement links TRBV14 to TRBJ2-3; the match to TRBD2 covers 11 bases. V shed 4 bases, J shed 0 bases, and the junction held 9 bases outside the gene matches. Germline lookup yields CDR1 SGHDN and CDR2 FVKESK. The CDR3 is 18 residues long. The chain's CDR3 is CASSPLAGGRTSTDTQYF. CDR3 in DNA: TGTGCCAGCAGCCCCCTAGCGGGAGGCCGTACTAGCACAGATACGCAGTATTTT.

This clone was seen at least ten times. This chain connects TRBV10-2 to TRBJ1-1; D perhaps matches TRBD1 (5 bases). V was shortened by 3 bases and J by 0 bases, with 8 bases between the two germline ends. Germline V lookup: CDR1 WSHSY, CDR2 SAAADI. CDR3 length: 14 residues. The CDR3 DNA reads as TGCGCCAGCAGTGAATTGGGACTGAACACTGAAGCTTTCTTT. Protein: CASSELGLNTEAFF.

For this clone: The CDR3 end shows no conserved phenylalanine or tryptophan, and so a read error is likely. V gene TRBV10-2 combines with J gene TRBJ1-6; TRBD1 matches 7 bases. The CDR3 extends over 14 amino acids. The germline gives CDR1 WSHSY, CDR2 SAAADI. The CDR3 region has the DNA TGCGCCACCACCCGGGACAGCCATAATTCATCCCTCCACTCT. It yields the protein CATTRDSHNSSLHS.

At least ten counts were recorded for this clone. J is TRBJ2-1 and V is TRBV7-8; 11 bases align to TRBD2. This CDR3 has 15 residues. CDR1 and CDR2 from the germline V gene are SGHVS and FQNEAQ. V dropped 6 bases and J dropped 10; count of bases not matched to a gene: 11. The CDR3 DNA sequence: TGTGCCAGCAGTCAATTAGGACTAGCGGGCCCCGAGCAGTTCTTC. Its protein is CASSQLGLAGPEQFF.

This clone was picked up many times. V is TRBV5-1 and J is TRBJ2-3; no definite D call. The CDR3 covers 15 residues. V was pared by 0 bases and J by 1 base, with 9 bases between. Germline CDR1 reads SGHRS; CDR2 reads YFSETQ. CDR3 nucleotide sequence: TGCGCCAGCAGCTTGGGGGTTCGCGGCACAGATACGCAGTATTTT. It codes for CASSLGVRGTDTQYF.

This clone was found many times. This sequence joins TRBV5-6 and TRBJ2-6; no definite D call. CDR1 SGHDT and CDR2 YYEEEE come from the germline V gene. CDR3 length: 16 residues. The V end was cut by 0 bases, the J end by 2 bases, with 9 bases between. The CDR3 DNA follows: TGTGCCAGCAGCTTGGCCGGTAGGCCTGGGGCCAACGTCCTGACTTTC. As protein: CASSLAGRPGANVLTF.

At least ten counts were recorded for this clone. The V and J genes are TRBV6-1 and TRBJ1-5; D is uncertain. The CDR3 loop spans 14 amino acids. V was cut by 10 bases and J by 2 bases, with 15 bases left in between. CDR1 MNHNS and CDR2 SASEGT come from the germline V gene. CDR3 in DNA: TGTGCCACCCTCCTCGTATCGGGCAATCAGCCCCAGCATTTT. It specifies CATLLVSGNQPQHF.

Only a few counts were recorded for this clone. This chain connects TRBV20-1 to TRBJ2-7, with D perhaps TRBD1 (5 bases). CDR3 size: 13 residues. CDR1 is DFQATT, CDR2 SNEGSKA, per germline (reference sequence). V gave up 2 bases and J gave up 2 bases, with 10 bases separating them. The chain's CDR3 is CSARLEGAYEQYF. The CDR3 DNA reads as TGCAGTGCTAGACTAGAAGGGGCCTACGAGCAGTACTTC.

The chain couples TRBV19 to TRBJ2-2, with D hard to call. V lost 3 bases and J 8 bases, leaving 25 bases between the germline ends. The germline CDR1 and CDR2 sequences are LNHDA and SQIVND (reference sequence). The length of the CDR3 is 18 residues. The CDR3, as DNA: TGTGCCAGTAGTATGTCCCTTGCAGAACCTCCTCCTAGGGGGGAGCTGTTTTTT. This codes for CASSMSLAEPPPRGELFF.

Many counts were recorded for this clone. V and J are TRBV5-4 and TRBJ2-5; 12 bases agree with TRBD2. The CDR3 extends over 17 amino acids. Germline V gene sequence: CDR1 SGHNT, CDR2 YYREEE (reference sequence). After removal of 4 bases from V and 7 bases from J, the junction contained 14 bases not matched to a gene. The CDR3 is CASSAGTSGPGVVTQYF. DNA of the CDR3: TGTGCCAGCAGCGCCGGGACTAGCGGGCCCGGTGTGGTGACCCAGTACTTC.

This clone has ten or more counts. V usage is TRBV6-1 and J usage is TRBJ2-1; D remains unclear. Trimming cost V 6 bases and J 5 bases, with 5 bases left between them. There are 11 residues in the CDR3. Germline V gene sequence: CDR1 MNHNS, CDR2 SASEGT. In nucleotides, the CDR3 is TGTGCCAGCAGCCGCGACAATGAGCAGTTCTTC. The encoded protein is CASSRDNEQFF.

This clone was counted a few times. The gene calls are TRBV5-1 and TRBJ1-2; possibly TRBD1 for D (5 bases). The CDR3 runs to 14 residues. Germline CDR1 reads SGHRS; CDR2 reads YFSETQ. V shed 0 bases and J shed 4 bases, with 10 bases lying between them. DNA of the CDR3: TGCGCCAGCAGCTTGGACGGGGGAGCCTATGGCTACACCTTC. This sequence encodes CASSLDGGAYGYTF.

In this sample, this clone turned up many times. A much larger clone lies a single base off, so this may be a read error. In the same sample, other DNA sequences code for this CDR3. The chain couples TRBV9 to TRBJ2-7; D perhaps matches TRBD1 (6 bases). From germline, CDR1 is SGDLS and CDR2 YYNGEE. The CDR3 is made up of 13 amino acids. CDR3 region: CAGSVRDNYEQYF. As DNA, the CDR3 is TGTGCCGGCAGCGTACGGGACAACTACGAGCAGTACTTC. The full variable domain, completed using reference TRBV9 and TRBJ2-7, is DSGVTQTPKHLITATGQRVTLRCSPRSGDLSVYWYQQSLDQGLQFLIQYYNGEERAKGNILERFSAQQFPDLHSELNLSSLELGDSALYFCAGSVRDNYEQYFGPGTRLTVT.

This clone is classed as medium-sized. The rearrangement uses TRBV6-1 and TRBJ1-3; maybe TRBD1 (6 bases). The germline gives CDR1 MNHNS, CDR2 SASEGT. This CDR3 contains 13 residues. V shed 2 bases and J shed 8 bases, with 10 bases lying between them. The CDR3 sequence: CASSEPGTYTIYF. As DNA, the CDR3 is TGTGCCAGCAGTGAACCAGGGACATACACCATATATTTT.